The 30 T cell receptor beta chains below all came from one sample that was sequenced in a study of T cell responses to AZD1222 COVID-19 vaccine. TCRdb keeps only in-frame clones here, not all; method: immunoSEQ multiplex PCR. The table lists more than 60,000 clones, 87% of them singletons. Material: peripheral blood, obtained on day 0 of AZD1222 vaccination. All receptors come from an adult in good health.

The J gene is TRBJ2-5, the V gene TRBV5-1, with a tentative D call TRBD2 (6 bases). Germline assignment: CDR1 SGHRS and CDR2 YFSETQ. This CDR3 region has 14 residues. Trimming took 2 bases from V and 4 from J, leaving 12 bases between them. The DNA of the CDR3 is TGCGCCAGCAGCTTCGGGCGGGGCGGAGAGACCCAGTACTTC. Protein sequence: CASSFGRGGETQYF.

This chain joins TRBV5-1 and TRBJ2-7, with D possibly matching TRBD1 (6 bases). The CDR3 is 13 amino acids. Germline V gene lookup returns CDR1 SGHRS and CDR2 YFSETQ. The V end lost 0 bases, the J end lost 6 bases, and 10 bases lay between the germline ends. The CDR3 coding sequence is TGCGCCAGCAGCTTGGGACAGGCGGGCGAGCAGTACTTC. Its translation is CASSLGQAGEQYF. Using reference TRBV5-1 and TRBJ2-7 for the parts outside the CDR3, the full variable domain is KAGVTQTPRYLIKTRGQQVTLSCSPISGHRSVSWYQQTPGQGLQFLFEYFSETQRNKGNFPGRFSGRQFSNSRSEMNVSTLELGDSALYLCASSLGQAGEQYFGPGTRLTVT.

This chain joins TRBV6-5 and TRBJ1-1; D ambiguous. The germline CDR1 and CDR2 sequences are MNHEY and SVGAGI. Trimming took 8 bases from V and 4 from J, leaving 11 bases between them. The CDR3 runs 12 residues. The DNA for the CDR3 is TGTGCCAGCGGAAATGGATTCACTGAAGCTTTCTTT. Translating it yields CASGNGFTEAFF.

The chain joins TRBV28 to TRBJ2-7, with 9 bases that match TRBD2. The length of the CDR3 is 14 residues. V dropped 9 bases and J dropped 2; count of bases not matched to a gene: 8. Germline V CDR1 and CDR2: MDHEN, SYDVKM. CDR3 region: CASRTSGGTYEQYF. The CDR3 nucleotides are TGTGCCAGTAGAACAAGCGGGGGGACCTACGAGCAGTACTTC.

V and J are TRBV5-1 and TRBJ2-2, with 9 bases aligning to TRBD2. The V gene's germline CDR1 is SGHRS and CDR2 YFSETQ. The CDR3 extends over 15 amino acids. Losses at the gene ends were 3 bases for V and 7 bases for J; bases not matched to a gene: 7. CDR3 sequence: CASSSRLAASGELFF. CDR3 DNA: TGCGCCAGCAGCTCCCGACTAGCGGCTAGCGGGGAGCTGTTTTTT. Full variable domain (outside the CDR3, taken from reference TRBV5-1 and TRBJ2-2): KAGVTQTPRYLIKTRGQQVTLSCSPISGHRSVSWYQQTPGQGLQFLFEYFSETQRNKGNFPGRFSGRQFSNSRSEMNVSTLELGDSALYLCASSSRLAASGELFFGEGSRLTVL.

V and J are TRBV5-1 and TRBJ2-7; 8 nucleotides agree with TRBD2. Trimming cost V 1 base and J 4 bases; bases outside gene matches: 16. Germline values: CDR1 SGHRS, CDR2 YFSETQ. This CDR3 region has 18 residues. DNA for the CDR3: TGCGCCAGCAGCTTGCCCTCTACACTAGCGGAGGACCCTTACGAGCAGTACTTC. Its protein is CASSLPSTLAEDPYEQYF.

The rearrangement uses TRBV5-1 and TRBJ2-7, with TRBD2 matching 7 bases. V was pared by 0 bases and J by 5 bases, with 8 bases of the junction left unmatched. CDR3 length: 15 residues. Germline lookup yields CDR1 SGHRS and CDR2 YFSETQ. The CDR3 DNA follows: TGCGCCAGCAGCTTGGGTCTTCGCGGGAGTCACGAGCAGTACTTC. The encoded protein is CASSLGLRGSHEQYF.

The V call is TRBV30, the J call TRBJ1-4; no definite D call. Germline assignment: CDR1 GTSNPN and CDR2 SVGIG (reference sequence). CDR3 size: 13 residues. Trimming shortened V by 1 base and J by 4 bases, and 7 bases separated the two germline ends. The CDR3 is CAWSGGNNEKLFF. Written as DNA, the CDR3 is TGTGCCTGGAGTGGGGGAAATAATGAAAAACTGTTTTTT. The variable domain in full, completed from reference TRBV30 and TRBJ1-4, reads SQTIHQWPATLVQPVGSPLSLECTVEGTSNPNLYWYRQAAGRGLQLLFYSVGIGQISSEVPQNLSASRPQDRQFILSSKKLLLSDSGFYLCAWSGGNNEKLFFGSGTQLSVL.

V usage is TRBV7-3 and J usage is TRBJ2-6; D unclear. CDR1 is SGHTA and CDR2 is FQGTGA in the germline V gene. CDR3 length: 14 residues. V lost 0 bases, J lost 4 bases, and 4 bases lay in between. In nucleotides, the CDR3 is TGTGCCAGCAGCTTAACGGTAGGGGCCAACGTCCTGACTTTC. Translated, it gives CASSLTVGANVLTF.

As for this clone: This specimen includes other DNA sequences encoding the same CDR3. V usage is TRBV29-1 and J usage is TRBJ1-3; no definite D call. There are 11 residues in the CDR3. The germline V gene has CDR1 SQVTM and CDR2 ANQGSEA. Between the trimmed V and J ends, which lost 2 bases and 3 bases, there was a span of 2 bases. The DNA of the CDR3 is TGCAGCGTTGAAAGTGGAAACACCATATATTTT. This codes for CSVESGNTIYF.

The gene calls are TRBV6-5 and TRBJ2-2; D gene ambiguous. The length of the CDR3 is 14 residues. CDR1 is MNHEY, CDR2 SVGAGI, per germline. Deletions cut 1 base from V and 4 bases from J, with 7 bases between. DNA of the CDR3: TGTGCCAGCAGTTACTGGGCCAGCACCGGGGAGCTGTTTTTT. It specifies CASSYWASTGELFF.

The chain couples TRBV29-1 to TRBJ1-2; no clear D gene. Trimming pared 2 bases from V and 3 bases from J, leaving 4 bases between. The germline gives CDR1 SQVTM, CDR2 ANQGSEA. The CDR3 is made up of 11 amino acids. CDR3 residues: CSVERDYGYTF. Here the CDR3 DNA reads TGCAGCGTTGAACGGGACTATGGCTACACCTTC.

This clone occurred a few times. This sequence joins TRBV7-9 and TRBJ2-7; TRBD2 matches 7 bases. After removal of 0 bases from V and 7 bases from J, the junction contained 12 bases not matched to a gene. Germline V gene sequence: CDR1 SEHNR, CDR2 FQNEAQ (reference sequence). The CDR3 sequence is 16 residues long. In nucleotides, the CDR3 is TGTGCCAGCAGCTTAGCTAGCGGGCCAGTGGGTAGGGAGCAGTACTTC. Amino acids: CASSLASGPVGREQYF.

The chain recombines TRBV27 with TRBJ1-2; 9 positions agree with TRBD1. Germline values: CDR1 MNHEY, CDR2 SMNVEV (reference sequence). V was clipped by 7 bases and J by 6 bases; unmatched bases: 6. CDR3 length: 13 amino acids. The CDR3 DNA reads TGTGCCAGCAAGACTACAGGGGGCCATGGCTACACCTTC. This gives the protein CASKTTGGHGYTF.

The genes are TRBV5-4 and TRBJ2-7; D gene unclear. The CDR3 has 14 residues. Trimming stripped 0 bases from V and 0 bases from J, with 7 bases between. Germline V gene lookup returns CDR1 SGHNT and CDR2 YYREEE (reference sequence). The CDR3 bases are TGTGCCAGCAGCTTGGGGGCAGGCTCCTACGAGCAGTACTTC. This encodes CASSLGAGSYEQYF.

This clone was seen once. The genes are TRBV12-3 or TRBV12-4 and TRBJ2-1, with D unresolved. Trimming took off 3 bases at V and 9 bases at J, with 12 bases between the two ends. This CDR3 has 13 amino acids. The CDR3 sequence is CASSLFPSGEQFF. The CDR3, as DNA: TGTGCCAGCAGTTTGTTTCCTAGTGGTGAGCAGTTCTTC.

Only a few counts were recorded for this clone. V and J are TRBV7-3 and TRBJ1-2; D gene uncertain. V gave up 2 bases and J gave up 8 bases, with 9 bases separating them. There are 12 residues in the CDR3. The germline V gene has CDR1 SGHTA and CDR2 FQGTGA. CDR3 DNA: TGTGCCAGCAGCTTAGCCCGGAGGGGCTACACCTTC. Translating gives CASSLARRGYTF.

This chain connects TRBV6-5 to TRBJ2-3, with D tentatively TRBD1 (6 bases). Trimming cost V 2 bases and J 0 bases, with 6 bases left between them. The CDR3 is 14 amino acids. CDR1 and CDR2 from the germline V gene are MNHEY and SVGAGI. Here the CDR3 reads CASSYGGSTDTQYF. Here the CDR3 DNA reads TGTGCCAGCAGTTACGGGGGCAGCACAGATACGCAGTATTTT.

The CDR3 reads CASSGGLAGGPADNEQFF. The CDR3 nucleotides are TGTGCCAGCAGCGGGGGACTAGCGGGAGGGCCGGCAGATAATGAGCAGTTCTTC. The chain carries TRBV5-4 and TRBJ2-1; 16 bases fit TRBD2. The ends lost 4 bases at V and 7 bases at J; junction bases unmatched: 11. This CDR3 comprises 18 residues. Germline values: CDR1 SGHNT, CDR2 YYREEE (reference sequence).

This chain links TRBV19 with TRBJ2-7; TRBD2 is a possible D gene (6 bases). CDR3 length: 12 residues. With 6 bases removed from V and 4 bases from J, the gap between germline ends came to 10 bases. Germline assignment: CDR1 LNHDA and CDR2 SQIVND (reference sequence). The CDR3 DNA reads TGTGCCAGTAGCCAGGGAGGATACGAGCAGTACTTC. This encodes CASSQGGYEQYF.

The CDR3 protein is CASSQESGDTQYF. CDR3 nucleotide sequence: TGTGCCAGCAGCCAAGAGTCGGGAGATACGCAGTATTTT. This chain joins TRBV14 and TRBJ2-3; D is undetermined. This CDR3 contains 13 residues. Trimming took off 0 bases at V and 5 bases at J, with 6 bases between the two ends. Germline assignment: CDR1 SGHDN and CDR2 FVKESK.

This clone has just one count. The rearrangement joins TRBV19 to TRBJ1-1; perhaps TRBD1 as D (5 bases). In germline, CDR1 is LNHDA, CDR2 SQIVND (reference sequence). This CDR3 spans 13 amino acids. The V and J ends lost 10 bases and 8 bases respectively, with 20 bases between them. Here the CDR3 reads CAISAKEGLEAFF. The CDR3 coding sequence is TGTGCCATTTCAGCAAAGGAGGGGCTCGAAGCTTTCTTT.

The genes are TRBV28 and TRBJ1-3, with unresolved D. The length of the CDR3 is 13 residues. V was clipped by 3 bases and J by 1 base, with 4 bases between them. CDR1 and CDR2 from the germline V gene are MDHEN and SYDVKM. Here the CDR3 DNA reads TGTGCCAGCAGTTTTAGGTCTGGAAACACCATATATTTT. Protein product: CASSFRSGNTIYF. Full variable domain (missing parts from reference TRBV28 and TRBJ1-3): DVKVTQSSRYLVKRTGEKVFLECVQDMDHENMFWYRQDPGLGLRLIYFSYDVKMKEKGDIPEGYSVSREKKERFSLILESASTNQTSMYLCASSFRSGNTIYFGEGSWLTVV.

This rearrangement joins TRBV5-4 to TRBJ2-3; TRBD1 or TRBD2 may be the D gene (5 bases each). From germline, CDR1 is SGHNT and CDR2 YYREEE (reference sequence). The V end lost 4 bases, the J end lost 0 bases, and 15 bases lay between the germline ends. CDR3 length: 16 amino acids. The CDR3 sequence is CASSPAGTRSTDTQYF. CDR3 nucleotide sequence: TGTGCCAGCAGCCCAGCCGGGACGAGGAGCACAGATACGCAGTATTTT. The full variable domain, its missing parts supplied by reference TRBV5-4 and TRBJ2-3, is ETGVTQSPTHLIKTRGQQVTLRCSSQSGHNTVSWYQQALGQGPQFIFQYYREEENGRGNFPPRFSGLQFPNYSSELNVNALELDDSALYLCASSPAGTRSTDTQYFGPGTRLTVL.

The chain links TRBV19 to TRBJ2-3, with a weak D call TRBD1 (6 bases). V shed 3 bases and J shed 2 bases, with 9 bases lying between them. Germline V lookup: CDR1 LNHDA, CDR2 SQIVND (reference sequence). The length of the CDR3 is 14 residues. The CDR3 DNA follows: TGTGCCAGTAGTATCACAGGGATCACAGATACGCAGTATTTT. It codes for CASSITGITDTQYF.

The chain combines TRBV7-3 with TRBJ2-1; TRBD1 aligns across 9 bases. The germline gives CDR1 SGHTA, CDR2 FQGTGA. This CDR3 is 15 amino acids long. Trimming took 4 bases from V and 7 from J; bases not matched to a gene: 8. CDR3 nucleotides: TGTGCCAGCAGCTCAACCGGGACAGGGATGAATGAGCAGTTCTTC. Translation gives CASSSTGTGMNEQFF.

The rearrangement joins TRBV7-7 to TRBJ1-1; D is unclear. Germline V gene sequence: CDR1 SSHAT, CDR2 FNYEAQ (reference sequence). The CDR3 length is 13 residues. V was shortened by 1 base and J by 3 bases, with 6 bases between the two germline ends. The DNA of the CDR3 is TGTGCCAGCAGCTTAGGCCCGGACACTGAAGCTTTCTTT. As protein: CASSLGPDTEAFF.

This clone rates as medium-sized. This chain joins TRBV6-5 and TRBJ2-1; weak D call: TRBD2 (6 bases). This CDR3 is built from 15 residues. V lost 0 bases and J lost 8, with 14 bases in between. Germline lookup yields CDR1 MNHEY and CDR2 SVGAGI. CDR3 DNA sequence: TGTGCCAGCAGTTACTCAACGGGACTGAGAGATGAGCAGTTCTTC. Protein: CASSYSTGLRDEQFF.

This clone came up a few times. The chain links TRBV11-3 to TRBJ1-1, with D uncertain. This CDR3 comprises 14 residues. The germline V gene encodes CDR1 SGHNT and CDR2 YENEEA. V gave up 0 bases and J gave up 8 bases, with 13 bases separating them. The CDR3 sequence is CASSLDVGYGEAFF. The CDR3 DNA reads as TGTGCCAGCAGCTTAGATGTGGGCTACGGAGAAGCTTTCTTT.

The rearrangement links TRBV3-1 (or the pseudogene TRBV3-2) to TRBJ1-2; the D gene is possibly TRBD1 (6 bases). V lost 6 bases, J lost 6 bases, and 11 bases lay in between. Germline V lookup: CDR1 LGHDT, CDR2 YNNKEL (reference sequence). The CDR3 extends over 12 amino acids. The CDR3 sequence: CASRKTGNGYTF. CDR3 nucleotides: TGTGCCAGCAGAAAAACAGGGAATGGCTACACCTTC.